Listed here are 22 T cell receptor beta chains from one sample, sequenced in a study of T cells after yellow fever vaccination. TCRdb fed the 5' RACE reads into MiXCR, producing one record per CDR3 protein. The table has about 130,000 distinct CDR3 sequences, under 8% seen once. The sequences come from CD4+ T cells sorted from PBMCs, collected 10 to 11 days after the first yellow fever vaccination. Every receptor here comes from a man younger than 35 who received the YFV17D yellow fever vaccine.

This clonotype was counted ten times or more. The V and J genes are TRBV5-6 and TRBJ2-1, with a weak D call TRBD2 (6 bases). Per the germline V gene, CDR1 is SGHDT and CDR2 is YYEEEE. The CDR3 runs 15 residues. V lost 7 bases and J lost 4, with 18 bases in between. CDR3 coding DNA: TGTGCCAGCGGCGGGGAAACTTTCCAGTACAATGAGCAGTTCTTC. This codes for CASGGETFQYNEQFF.

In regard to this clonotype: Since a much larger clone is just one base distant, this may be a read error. Here the CDR3 DNA reads TGTGCCAGCAGCGCCAGCGGGACAGGGGGCTATCGCTACACCTTC. This gives the protein CASSASGTGGYRYTF. The rearrangement uses TRBV7-6 and TRBJ1-2, with 12 positions matching TRBD1. The CDR3 runs 15 residues. Looked up from germline, CDR1 is SGHVS and CDR2 is FNYEAQ.

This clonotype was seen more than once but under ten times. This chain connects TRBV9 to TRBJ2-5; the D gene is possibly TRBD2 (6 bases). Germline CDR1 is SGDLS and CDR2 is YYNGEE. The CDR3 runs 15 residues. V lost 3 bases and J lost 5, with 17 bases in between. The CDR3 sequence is CASSGQVGGAETQYF. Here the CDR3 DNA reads TGTGCCAGCAGCGGTCAGGTGGGAGGCGCGGAGACCCAGTACTTC.

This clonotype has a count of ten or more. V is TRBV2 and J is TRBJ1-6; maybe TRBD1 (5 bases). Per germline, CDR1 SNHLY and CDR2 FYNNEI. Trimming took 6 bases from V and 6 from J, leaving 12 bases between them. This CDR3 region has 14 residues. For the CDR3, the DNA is TGTGCCAGCAGCCCGGGGCAGCCTAATTCACCCCTCCACTTT. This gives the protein CASSPGQPNSPLHF.

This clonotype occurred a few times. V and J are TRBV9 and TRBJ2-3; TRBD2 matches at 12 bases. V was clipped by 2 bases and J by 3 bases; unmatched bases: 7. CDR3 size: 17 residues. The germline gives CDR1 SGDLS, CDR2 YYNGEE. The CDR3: CASSVSSGGAGTDTQYF. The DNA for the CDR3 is TGTGCCAGCAGCGTCTCTAGCGGGGGGGCCGGGACAGATACGCAGTATTTT.

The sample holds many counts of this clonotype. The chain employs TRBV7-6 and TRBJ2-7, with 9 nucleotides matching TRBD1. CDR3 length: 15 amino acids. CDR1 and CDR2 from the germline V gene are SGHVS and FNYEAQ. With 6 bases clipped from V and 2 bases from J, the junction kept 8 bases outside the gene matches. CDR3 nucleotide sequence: TGTGCCAGCAGTCTCCAAGGGACAGGGCCCTACGAGCAGTACTTC. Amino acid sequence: CASSLQGTGPYEQYF.

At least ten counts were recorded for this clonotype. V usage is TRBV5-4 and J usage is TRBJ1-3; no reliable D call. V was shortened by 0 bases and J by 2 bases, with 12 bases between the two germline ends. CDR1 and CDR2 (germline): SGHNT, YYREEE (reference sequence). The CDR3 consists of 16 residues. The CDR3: CASSLDPLSTGNTIYF. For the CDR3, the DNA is TGTGCCAGCAGCTTGGATCCGTTAAGCACTGGAAACACCATATATTTT. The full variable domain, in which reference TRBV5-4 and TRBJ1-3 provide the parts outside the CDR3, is ETGVTQSPTHLIKTRGQQVTLRCSSQSGHNTVSWYQQALGQGPQFIFQYYREEENGRGNFPPRFSGLQFPNYSSELNVNALELDDSALYLCASSLDPLSTGNTIYFGEGSWLTVV.

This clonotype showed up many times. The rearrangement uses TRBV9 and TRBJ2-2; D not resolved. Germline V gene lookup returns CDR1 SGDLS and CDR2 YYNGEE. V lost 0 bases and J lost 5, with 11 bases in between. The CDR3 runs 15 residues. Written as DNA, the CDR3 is TGTGCCAGCAGCGTAGCCGCATGGGTTACCGGGGAGCTGTTTTTT. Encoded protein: CASSVAAWVTGELFF.

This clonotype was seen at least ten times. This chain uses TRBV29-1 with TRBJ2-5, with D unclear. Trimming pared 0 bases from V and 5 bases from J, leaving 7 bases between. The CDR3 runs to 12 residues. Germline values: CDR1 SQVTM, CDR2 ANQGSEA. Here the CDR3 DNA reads TGCAGCGTTGAAGAGAGTAGGGAGACCCAGTACTTC. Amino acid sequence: CSVEESRETQYF.

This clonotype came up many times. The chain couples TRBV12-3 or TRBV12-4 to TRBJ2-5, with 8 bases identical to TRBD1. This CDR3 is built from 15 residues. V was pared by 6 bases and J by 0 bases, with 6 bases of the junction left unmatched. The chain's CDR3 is CASSPGQGYQETQYF. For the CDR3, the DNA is TGTGCCAGCAGCCCCGGACAGGGCTACCAAGAGACCCAGTACTTC.

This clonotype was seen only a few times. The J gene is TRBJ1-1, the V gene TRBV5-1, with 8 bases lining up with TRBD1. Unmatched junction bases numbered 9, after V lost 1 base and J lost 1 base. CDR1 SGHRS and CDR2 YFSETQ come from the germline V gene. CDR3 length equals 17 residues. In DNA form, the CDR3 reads TGCGCCAGCAGCTTGAATCCAGGGGGCGCAACGAACACTGAAGCTTTCTTT. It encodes CASSLNPGGATNTEAFF.

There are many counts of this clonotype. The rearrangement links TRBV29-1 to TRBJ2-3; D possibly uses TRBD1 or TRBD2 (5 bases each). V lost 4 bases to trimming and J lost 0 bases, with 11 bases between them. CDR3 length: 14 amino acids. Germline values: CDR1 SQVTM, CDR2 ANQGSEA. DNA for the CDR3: TGCAGCGTTGGCCGGGACCGCAGCACAGATACGCAGTATTTT. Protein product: CSVGRDRSTDTQYF.

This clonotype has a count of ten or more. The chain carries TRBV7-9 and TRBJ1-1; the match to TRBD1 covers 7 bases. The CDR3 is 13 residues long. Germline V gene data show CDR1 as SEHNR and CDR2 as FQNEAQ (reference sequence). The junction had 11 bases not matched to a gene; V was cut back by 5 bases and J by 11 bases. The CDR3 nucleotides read TGTGCCAGCAGCCCAACCGGACAGGCGGTGGCTTTCTTT. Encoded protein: CASSPTGQAVAFF.

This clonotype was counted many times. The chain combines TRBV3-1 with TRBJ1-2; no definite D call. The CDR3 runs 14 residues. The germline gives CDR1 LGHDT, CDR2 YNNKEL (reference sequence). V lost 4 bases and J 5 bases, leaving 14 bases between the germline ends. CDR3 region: CASSPLAAVYGYTF. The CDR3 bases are TGTGCCAGCAGCCCCCTGGCCGCGGTATATGGCTACACCTTC.

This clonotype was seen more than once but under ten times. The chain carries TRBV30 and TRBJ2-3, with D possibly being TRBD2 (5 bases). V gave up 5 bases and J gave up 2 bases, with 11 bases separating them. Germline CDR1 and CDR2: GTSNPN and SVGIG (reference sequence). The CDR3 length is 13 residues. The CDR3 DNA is TGTGCCTGGTCGGCGGGCAACACAGATACGCAGTATTTT. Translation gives CAWSAGNTDTQYF.

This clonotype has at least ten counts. Here the CDR3 reads CASSPTSGVYNEQFF. In nucleotides, the CDR3 is TGTGCCAGCAGCCCCACTAGCGGGGTCTACAATGAGCAGTTCTTC. The rearrangement links TRBV12-3 or TRBV12-4 to TRBJ2-1; 10 bases are shared with TRBD2. CDR3 length: 15 amino acids. V trimming: 6 bases; J trimming: 3 bases; junction bases outside the gene matches: 5.

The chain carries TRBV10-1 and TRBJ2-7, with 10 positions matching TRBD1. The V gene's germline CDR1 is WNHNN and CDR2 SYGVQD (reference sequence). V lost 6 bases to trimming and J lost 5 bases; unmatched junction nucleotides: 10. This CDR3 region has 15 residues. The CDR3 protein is CASSLRQGADDEQYF. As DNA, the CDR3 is TGCGCCAGCAGCCTTAGACAGGGGGCCGACGACGAGCAGTACTTC.

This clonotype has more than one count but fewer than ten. For the CDR3, the DNA is TGTGCCAGCAGCTACGGGGGGAGGGGGTCCAATGAGCAGTTCTTC. Residues: CASSYGGRGSNEQFF. The genes are TRBV9 and TRBJ2-1, with a tentative D call TRBD2 (7 bases). This CDR3 is 15 amino acids long. Trimming removed 4 bases from V and 6 bases from J, with 17 bases in between. CDR1 and CDR2 from the germline V gene are SGDLS and YYNGEE.

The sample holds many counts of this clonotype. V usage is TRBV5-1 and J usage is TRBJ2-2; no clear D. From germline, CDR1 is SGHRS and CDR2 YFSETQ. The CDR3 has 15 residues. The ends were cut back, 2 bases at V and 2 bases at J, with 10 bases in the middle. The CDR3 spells CASSFAGPNTGELFF. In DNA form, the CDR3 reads TGCGCCAGCAGCTTCGCCGGGCCTAACACCGGGGAGCTGTTTTTT.

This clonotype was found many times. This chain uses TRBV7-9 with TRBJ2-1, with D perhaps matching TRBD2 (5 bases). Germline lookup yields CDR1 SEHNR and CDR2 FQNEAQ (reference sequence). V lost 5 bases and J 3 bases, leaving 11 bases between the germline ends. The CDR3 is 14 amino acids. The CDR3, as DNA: TGTGCCAGCAGCCCTTTGAGGGTCTACAATGAGCAGTTCTTC. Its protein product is CASSPLRVYNEQFF.

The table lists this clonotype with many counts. CDR3 in DNA: TGTGCCAGCAGCCAAGTTTCCCTAGCGGGGGGAAACACCGGGGAGCTGTTTTTT. Protein sequence: CASSQVSLAGGNTGELFF. This chain links TRBV4-2 with TRBJ2-2, with 11 bases aligning to TRBD2. Germline CDR1 is LGHNA and CDR2 is YNFKEQ. This CDR3 is 18 amino acids long. V dropped 1 base and J dropped 2; count of bases not matched to a gene: 6.

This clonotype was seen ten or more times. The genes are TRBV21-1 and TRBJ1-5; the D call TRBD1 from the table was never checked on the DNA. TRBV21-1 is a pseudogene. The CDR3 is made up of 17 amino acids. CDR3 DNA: TGTGCCAGCAGCACCCCCGTGGGCAGGGAAGTCAATCAGCCCCAGCATTTT. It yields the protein CASSTPVGREVNQPQHF.